This TCR beta chain originates from a study of shared clonotypes between healthy human individuals. Background on the study: Donors consisted of two women and three men between 18 and 49.

The protocol was immunoSEQ multiplex PCR, while the TCRdb copy is restricted to in-frame clones and leaves out a portion. Of 2.3 million or so clones listed, about 92% are singletons. Trimming cost V 7 bases and J 5 bases, with 11 bases left between them. The CDR3 is 12 residues long. CDR1 and CDR2 from the germline V gene are SSHAT and FNYEAQ (reference sequence). The chain employs TRBV7-7 and TRBJ2-5; D call uncertain. The clonotype originates from a man aged 18 to 30 in good health. Some clones in this sample may be carry-over from other donors' samples. The sequenced sample was naive CD4+ T cells from PBMCs. Subset indicated: CD45RA+ positively selected. DNA of the CDR3: TGTGCCAGCACCCCGGGTGGCGAGACCCAGTACTTC. Translation: CASTPGGETQYF.